This T cell receptor (beta chain) was recovered during a study of blood T cell repertoires in COVID-19. Assay used: immunoSEQ multiplex PCR; TCRdb lists only in-frame clones, some missing. The data show tens of thousands of clones, approximately 86% seen once. V gave up 5 bases and J gave up 3 bases, with 16 bases separating them. The germline V gene has CDR1 SGHRS and CDR2 YFSETQ. This CDR3 has 15 residues. Sequenced input: peripheral blood. The chain recombines TRBV5-1 with TRBJ2-3; D is possibly TRBD2 (6 bases). The sequence was obtained from a woman of 80 years or more with COVID-19, enrolled during active disease. The CDR3 nucleotides are TGCGCCAGCAGTTTCACGGGGGTGGGGACAGATACGCAGTATTTT. Its protein product is CASSFTGVGTDTQYF.